This TCR beta chain appears in the sequencing data of a study of T cells in Graves' hyperthyroidism and ophthalmopathy. Findings and limits, study-wide: The blood repertoire included most of the expanded thyroid clonotypes above 0.001.

The TCR beta CDR3 regions underwent amplification using RNA transcripts as the source. HTBI primers were the set used in a first-round RT-PCR of the TCR CDR3. TCRdb re-derived calls from the multiplex PCR reads in MiXCR, one entry per CDR3 protein. Of about 380,000 distinct CDR3 sequences in the sample, roughly 20% were seen once. V was pared by 0 bases and J by 7 bases, with 15 bases between. Germline assignment: CDR1 SQVTM and CDR2 ANQGSEA. The CDR3 sequence is 14 residues long. Ten or more counts support this clonotype. What it binds is not known. Sequencing was performed on blood. The receptor comes from a young man with Graves' ophthalmopathy. The J gene is TRBJ1-1, the V gene TRBV29-1; possibly TRBD1 for D (5 bases). Written as DNA, the CDR3 is TGCAGCGTTGAAGAATCCAGGGCTTCCAGTGAAGCTTTCTTT. Amino acids: CSVEESRASSEAFF.